The 5 T cell receptor beta chains presented below share a single source sample, sequenced in a study of patients and donors after allogeneic stem cell transplantation. TCRdb analysed the RT-PCR reads with MiXCR anew, one entry per CDR3 protein. The sample holds about 960,000 distinct CDR3 sequences; 15% to 20% are singletons and the top ten take 5% to 6.5%. The sequenced sample was blood, either unsorted or a sorted T cell fraction (not recorded which). These receptors were collected from a human donor who was either an allogeneic HSCT recipient or a stem cell or donor lymphocyte infusion donor (not recorded which). It is not recorded whose cells these are; they may come from a transplant donor.

V is TRBV12-3 or TRBV12-4 and J is TRBJ2-5, with TRBD2 matching over 8 bases. With V trimmed by 5 bases and J by 4 bases, 9 bases remained unmatched. The CDR3 contains 15 residues. The CDR3 DNA is TGTGCCAGCAGTCCTTTCGTAGCGGGAATAGAGACCCAGTACTTC. Protein: CASSPFVAGIETQYF.

The CDR3 sequence: CASTGVSRGHGYTF. The CDR3 nucleotides read TGTGCCAGCACCGGGGTTAGCAGGGGGCATGGCTACACCTTC. The chain links TRBV7-9 to TRBJ1-2; TRBD1 matches at 8 bases. Trimming removed 7 bases from V and 6 bases from J; junction bases left unmatched: 10. The CDR3 covers 14 residues. Germline assignment: CDR1 SEHNR and CDR2 FQNEAQ (reference sequence).

The V and J genes are TRBV6-2 or TRBV6-3 and TRBJ2-7; D might be TRBD1 or TRBD2, each matching 5 bases. Trimming left V 5 bases short and J 3 bases short, with 14 bases between. CDR3 size: 14 residues. Per germline, CDR1 MNHEY and CDR2 SVGEGT. The CDR3 here is CASSHRDPRYEQYF. CDR3 in DNA: TGTGCCAGCAGTCATCGGGACCCGCGCTACGAGCAGTACTTC.

The chain uses TRBV7-9 and TRBJ2-7; perhaps TRBD2 as D (6 bases). This CDR3 region has 15 residues. Germline CDR1 and CDR2: SEHNR and FQNEAQ (reference sequence). Trimming removed 5 bases from V and 7 bases from J, with 21 bases in between. CDR3 amino acids: CASSRFGTTRGEQYF. CDR3 sequence (DNA): TGTGCCAGCAGCCGCTTCGGCACTACTCGGGGGGAGCAGTACTTC.

The J gene is TRBJ2-5, the V gene TRBV5-1; D tentatively fits TRBD1 or TRBD2 (5 bases each). Trimming removed 5 bases at V and 2 bases at J, with 13 bases between. There are 14 residues in the CDR3. The germline V gene encodes CDR1 SGHRS and CDR2 YFSETQ. The CDR3 reads CASRFRDLQETQYF. The DNA of the CDR3 is TGCGCCAGCAGATTCCGGGACCTTCAAGAGACCCAGTACTTC.